This T cell receptor beta chain emerged from a study of cytomegalovirus exposure and HLA in healthy donors. Study in general: Some 90 million unique TCRs from HLA-typed donors were held in an early data release.

Primers: 60 Vbeta forward and 13 Jbeta reverse. Assay: immunoSEQ multiplex PCR; the TCRdb copy retains only in-frame clones and omits some. Of roughly 200,000 clones in the sample, approximately 85% are singletons; the top ten hold 2% to 2.5%. As for the donors, each was a healthy bone marrow donor. A note on this clone: Its antigen is undetermined.

Study-wide findings and caveats: Specificity for CMV antigens was confirmed in vitro for a few of the CMV-associated chains. Prediction of most subjects' HLA-A and HLA-B alleles by TCR beta sequences was reportedly accurate.

This CDR3 region has 21 residues. CDR1 is MGHRA, CDR2 YSYEKL, per germline. Losses at the gene ends were 4 bases for V and 0 bases for J; bases not matched to a gene: 18. The sequencing sample was made of PBMCs. The chain has TRBV4-1 and TRBJ2-4, with 10 bases that match TRBD1. The clonotype was recovered from a woman aged 45-65 years in good health and CMV-seronegative. CDR3 sequence: CASSPLTLDRGGPIAKNIQYF. DNA for the CDR3: TGCGCCAGCAGCCCCCTCACCCTGGACAGGGGGGGGCCCATAGCCAAAAACATTCAGTACTTC.